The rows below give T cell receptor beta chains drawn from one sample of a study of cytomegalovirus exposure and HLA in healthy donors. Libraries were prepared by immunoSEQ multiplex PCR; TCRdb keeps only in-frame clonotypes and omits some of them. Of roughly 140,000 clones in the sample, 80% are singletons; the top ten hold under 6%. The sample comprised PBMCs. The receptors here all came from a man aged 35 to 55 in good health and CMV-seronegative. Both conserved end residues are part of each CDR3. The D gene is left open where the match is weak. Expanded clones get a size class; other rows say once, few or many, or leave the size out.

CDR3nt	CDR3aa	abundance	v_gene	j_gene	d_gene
TGTGCCAGCTCGCCCATAGCGGGGGGCTACGAGCAGTACTTC	CASSPIAGGYEQYF	.	TRBV9	TRBJ2-7	TRBD2
TGCGCCAGCAGCTTGTTGGCGGGGGCGGGCACCGGGGAGCTGTTTTTT	CASSLLAGAGTGELFF	.	TRBV5-1	TRBJ2-2	.
TGTGCCAGCAGTCTTCCGACAGGGAACTCCTACGAGCAGTACTTC	CASSLPTGNSYEQYF	few	TRBV5-6	TRBJ2-7	TRBD1
TGTGCCAGCAGCCCCTCCGAGGGCAGGGGTGAAAAACTGTTTTTT	CASSPSEGRGEKLFF	.	TRBV9	TRBJ1-4	.
TGCGCCAGCAGCCCCGGACAGGGGTTCACCGGGGAGCTGTTTTTT	CASSPGQGFTGELFF	.	TRBV5-1	TRBJ2-2	TRBD1
TGTGCCAGCAGTTTATTAAAAGGGGGAGGCTACACCTTC	CASSLLKGGGYTF	.	TRBV28	TRBJ1-2	.
TGTGCCAGCAGCTATACCCAACAGGGCGAGAATGGCTACACCTTC	CASSYTQQGENGYTF	.	TRBV7-6	TRBJ1-2	.
TGTGCCAGCAGCGCAACCACCAGCTCCTATAATTCACCCCTCCACTTT	CASSATTSSYNSPLHF	.	TRBV7-6	TRBJ1-6	.
TGTGCCAGCAGCCCGACAGGGCCTGGAAACACCATATATTTT	CASSPTGPGNTIYF	.	TRBV9	TRBJ1-3	TRBD1
TGTGCCACCTCACCGGATGTTAGGACAGTTCCCAACACTGAAGCTTTCTTT	CATSPDVRTVPNTEAFF	.	TRBV18	TRBJ1-1	.
TGTGCCAGTAGTATAGGACCCGGGGCGGGGTCCTACGAGCAGTACTTC	CASSIGPGAGSYEQYF	once	TRBV19	TRBJ2-7	.
TGTGCCAGCAGCCAAGATCGTTCGGGGACTAGCGGGAGGAGCTCCTACGAGCAGTACTTC	CASSQDRSGTSGRSSYEQYF	.	TRBV14	TRBJ2-7	TRBD2
TGTGCCAGCAGCTCCGGGACAGGGCTGAACACTGAAGCTTTCTTT	CASSSGTGLNTEAFF	.	TRBV5-8	TRBJ1-1	TRBD1
TGTGCCAGCAGTTTCGACAGCACCTATGGCTACACCTTC	CASSFDSTYGYTF	.	TRBV6-6	TRBJ1-2	.
TGTGCCAGCAGCTTGAGTTCGGGACAGTGGTACGGGCAGTACTTC	CASSLSSGQWYGQYF	.	TRBV5-5	TRBJ2-7	TRBD1
TGCGCCAGCAGCTTGGCTCGTGGGGCAGGGGGTGAAAAACTGTTTTTT	CASSLARGAGGEKLFF	.	TRBV5-1	TRBJ1-4	TRBD1
TGTGCCAGCAGCTCGGGCGGGGGGCCTATCTACGAGCAGTACTTC	CASSSGGGPIYEQYF	.	TRBV11-3	TRBJ2-7	TRBD2
TGTGCCAGCAGTGACGGGACAAATTCACCCCTCCACTTT	CASSDGTNSPLHF	.	TRBV6-4	TRBJ1-6	.
TGTGCCAGCAGCACGGGACTAGCGGGGGGCGAGCAGTACTTC	CASSTGLAGGEQYF	.	TRBV11-2	TRBJ2-7	TRBD2
TGTGCCAGCACCAGACAGGGTCATGCCACTGAAGCTTTCTTT	CASTRQGHATEAFF	.	TRBV27	TRBJ1-1	TRBD1
TGTGCCAGCAGTGTCAGGACAGGCCTTTACAATGAGCAGTTCTTC	CASSVRTGLYNEQFF	.	TRBV6-1	TRBJ2-1	TRBD1
TGTGCCAGCAGTGAAACGGGAAGGCAGTCTTTGAGGTCACCCCTCCACTTT	CASSETGRQSLRSPLHF	.	TRBV2	TRBJ1-6	.
TGTGCCAGCAGCCCCCAGGGGAACACTGAAGCTTTCTTT	CASSPQGNTEAFF	.	TRBV9	TRBJ1-1	.
TGTGCCACCAGCAGAGATGGTAAGCGGGGGGACCACAATGAGCAGTTCTTC	CATSRDGKRGDHNEQFF	few	TRBV15	TRBJ2-1	TRBD2
TGTGCCAGCAGCTTCGGCAGGAACTACGAGCAGTACTTC	CASSFGRNYEQYF	.	TRBV7-6	TRBJ2-7	.
TGTGCCAGCAGTGTAGGGGACAGTCAGCCCCAGCATTTT	CASSVGDSQPQHF	.	TRBV2	TRBJ1-5	TRBD1
TGTGCCAGCAGCAAAGAGTCAGGGAATAGCAATCAGCCCCAGCATTTT	CASSKESGNSNQPQHF	.	TRBV21-1	TRBJ1-5	.
TGTGCCAGCAGCTTAATCAGGGGCACTGAAGCTTTCTTT	CASSLIRGTEAFF	.	TRBV11-2	TRBJ1-1	.
TGTGCCAGCAGTGAGTTCCGCAGGGACTATCAGCCCCAGCATTTT	CASSEFRRDYQPQHF	.	TRBV6-1	TRBJ1-5	.
TGTGCCAGCAGCTTGGGGACAAACATCTACGAGCAGTACTTC	CASSLGTNIYEQYF	.	TRBV5-5	TRBJ2-7	.
TGCAGCGTTGGAGGCTCGCCAGGGTTTAATCAGAACACTGAAGCTTTCTTT	CSVGGSPGFNQNTEAFF	few	TRBV29-1	TRBJ1-1	.
TGTGCCAGCAGATTCGAAACAGGGTATGGCTACACCTTC	CASRFETGYGYTF	.	TRBV28	TRBJ1-2	.
TGCAGCGTTGAGGGACAGCACATGAACACTGAAGCTTTCTTT	CSVEGQHMNTEAFF	.	TRBV29-1	TRBJ1-1	TRBD1
TGTGCCAGCAGTCCCCGGGGGACGGCGTCCTACGAGCAGTACTTC	CASSPRGTASYEQYF	.	TRBV9	TRBJ2-7	.
TGTGCCAGCAGCTTAGTTGGTTCGGTCGTCGGACCGGGAAATGGCTACACCTTC	CASSLVGSVVGPGNGYTF	.	TRBV11-2	TRBJ1-2	.
TGTGCCAGCAGCTTAGGACAGAACACCGGGGAGCTGTTTTTT	CASSLGQNTGELFF	once	TRBV7-7	TRBJ2-2	.
TGTGCCAGCTCACACGACAGGGGAAAACTGAACACTGAAGCTTTCTTT	CASSHDRGKLNTEAFF	.	TRBV18	TRBJ1-1	TRBD1
TGTGCCAGCAGCTTAGGCCTAGCGTGGTACGAGCAGTACTTC	CASSLGLAWYEQYF	.	TRBV7-2	TRBJ2-7	.
TGTGCCAGCACCGACTGGGGCCTCAACACTGAAGCTTTCTTT	CASTDWGLNTEAFF	.	TRBV11-2	TRBJ1-1	.
TGTGCCAGCAGCTCCGACTACACAGATACGCAGTATTTT	CASSSDYTDTQYF	.	TRBV7-2	TRBJ2-3	.
TGTGCCAGCAGTTACAGGGTGTGGCTGAACACTGAAGCTTTCTTT	CASSYRVWLNTEAFF	.	TRBV28	TRBJ1-1	.
TGTGCCAGCAGTGTCGCGGGGGGCCGCAATCAGCCCCAGCATTTT	CASSVAGGRNQPQHF	.	TRBV28	TRBJ1-5	.
TGTGCCAGCAGCTCCGGACAGGGATGGGGCACAGATACGCAGTATTTT	CASSSGQGWGTDTQYF	.	TRBV5-6	TRBJ2-3	TRBD1
TGTGCCACCAGCAGAGCACTAGCGGGGGTCCAAGAGACCCAGTACTTC	CATSRALAGVQETQYF	.	TRBV15	TRBJ2-5	TRBD2
TGTGCCAGCAGCCTTACAACTAATGAAAAACTGTTTTTT	CASSLTTNEKLFF	.	TRBV6-5	TRBJ1-4	.
TGTGCCAGCAGTGAAGGGGGCATAGCCAAAAACATTCAGTACTTC	CASSEGGIAKNIQYF	.	TRBV6-1	TRBJ2-4	.
TGTGCCAGTAGTAACCGGGGACTGAGAGGGTACAATGAGCAGTTCTTC	CASSNRGLRGYNEQFF	.	TRBV19	TRBJ2-1	.
TGTGCCAGCAGCCCGACAGGGAACTACAATGAGCAGTTCTTC	CASSPTGNYNEQFF	.	TRBV11-3	TRBJ2-1	TRBD1
TGCGCCAGCAGCCAAGACCGGACAGGGAGAAACACCATATATTTT	CASSQDRTGRNTIYF	.	TRBV4-3	TRBJ1-3	TRBD1